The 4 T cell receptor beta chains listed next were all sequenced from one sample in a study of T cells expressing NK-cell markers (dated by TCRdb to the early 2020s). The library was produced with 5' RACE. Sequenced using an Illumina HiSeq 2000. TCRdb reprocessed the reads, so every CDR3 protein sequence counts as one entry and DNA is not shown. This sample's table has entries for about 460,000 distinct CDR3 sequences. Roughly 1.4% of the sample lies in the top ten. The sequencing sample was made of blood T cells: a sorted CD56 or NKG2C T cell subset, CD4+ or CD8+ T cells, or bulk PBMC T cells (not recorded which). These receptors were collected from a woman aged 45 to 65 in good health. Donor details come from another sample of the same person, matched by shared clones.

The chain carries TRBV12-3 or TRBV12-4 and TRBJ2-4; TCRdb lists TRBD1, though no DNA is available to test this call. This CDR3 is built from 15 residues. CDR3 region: CASSPGRLAKNIQYF.

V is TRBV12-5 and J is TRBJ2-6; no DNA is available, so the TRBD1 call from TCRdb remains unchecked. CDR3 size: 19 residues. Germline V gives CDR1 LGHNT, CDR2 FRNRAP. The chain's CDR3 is CASGLGRDRQSSGANVLTF.

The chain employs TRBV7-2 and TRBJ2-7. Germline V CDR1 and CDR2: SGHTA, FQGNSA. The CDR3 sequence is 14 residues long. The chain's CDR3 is CASSLYVSTYEQYF.

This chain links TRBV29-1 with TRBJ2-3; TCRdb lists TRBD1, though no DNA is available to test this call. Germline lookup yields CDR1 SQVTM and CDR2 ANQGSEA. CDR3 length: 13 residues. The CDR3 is CSVDGAVSDTQYF.